These T cell receptor beta chains were read from a single sample in a study of blood T cell repertoires in COVID-19. Repertoires were generated with immunoSEQ multiplex PCR, while TCRdb's copy carries only in-frame clones and drops some. The sample lists about 270,000 clones; around 89% were seen once. The sample consisted of PBMCs or T cells enriched from blood (not recorded which). These receptor sequences come from a woman aged 50 to 60 who had recovered from COVID-19. CDR3s leave out the opening cysteine and the closing phenylalanine or tryptophan. The order of the fields is J gene, V gene, CDR3 protein.

>TRBJ1-1|TRBV30
AFIRRDTIRNTEAF
>TRBJ2-3|TRBV18
ASSPLPGRDGDTQY
>TRBJ2-3|TRBV14
ASSQVSSGRRSTDTQY
>TRBJ1-1|TRBV20-1
SASGRTGAF
>TRBJ2-7|TRBV7-2
ASSYSGTSFYEQY
>TRBJ2-3|TRBV11-2
ASSLDRSTDTQY
>TRBJ2-7|TRBV6-2/TRBV6-3
ASSHSGGISYEQY
>TRBJ2-1|TRBV10-2
ASSDRAGGSYNEQF
>TRBJ1-2|TRBV11-1
ASSLQQGVEGYT
>TRBJ2-1|TRBV2
ASGRRGMEF
>TRBJ2-4|TRBV19
ASSDPASRGKNIQY
>TRBJ2-7|TRBV28
ASSSLAGGTYEQY
>TRBJ2-7|TRBV7-2
ASSLVGSGSTYEQY
>TRBJ2-1|TRBV29-1
SVWTSKQF
>TRBJ1-1|TRBV25-1
ASSESGTEAF
>TRBJ1-1|TRBV27
ASSSSRGRGTEAF
>TRBJ2-5|TRBV6-1
ASSERTPRGETQY
>TRBJ2-3|TRBV6-5
ASSYSDRGRTDTQY
>TRBJ1-1|TRBV5-1
ASSAGGARTEAF
>TRBJ1-5|TRBV7-9
ASSLWEGNNQPQH
>TRBJ2-7|TRBV18
ASSPGAGQSYEQY
>TRBJ1-5|TRBV5-8
ASRPVGTGGQPQH
>TRBJ2-1|TRBV9
ASSGGLSYNEQF
>TRBJ2-1|TRBV5-5
ASSFGGSSYNEQF
>TRBJ2-7|TRBV28
ASSLSAGGDYEQY
>TRBJ1-1|TRBV7-8
ASSLVAGNTEAF
>TRBJ2-3|TRBV7-2
ASSLGFSGARDTQY
>TRBJ1-1|TRBV28
ASNGAKKVEAF
>TRBJ2-7|TRBV7-2
ASSLASSSREQY
>TRBJ1-1|TRBV7-8
ASRREGQLNTEAF
>TRBJ2-6|TRBV27
ASSLRQGTSSGANVLT
>TRBJ1-1|TRBV2
ASRAHRGNTEAF
>TRBJ1-1|TRBV11-2
ASSASSTEAF
>TRBJ2-3|TRBV24-1
ATSDPTGGGTDTQY
>TRBJ1-5|TRBV7-2
ASSLMHTGGYQPQH
>TRBJ1-4|TRBV29-1
SGSWALDEKLF
>TRBJ1-4|TRBV28
ASGNYRGQAEKLF
>TRBJ1-2|TRBV2
AGSRANYGYT
>TRBJ1-1|TRBV4-1
ASSQASGTLNTEAF
>TRBJ1-1|TRBV6-1
ASSWAGNEAF
>TRBJ1-1|TRBV6-5
ASSFQGTNTEAF
>TRBJ2-4|TRBV9
ASSESGTLGDIQY
>TRBJ2-5|TRBV4-3
ASSQEFRNQETQY
>TRBJ1-2|TRBV27
ASREAGATYGYT